The 17 T cell receptor beta chains reported below all come from one sample, sequenced in a study of shared clonotypes between healthy human individuals. The naive CD8 subset, CD45RO-negative cells positively selected for CCR7, excluded terminally differentiated effector memory CD45RA+ cells. Assay used: immunoSEQ multiplex PCR; TCRdb lists only in-frame clones, some missing. The sample has under 1 million clones, about 92% seen once. The sequencing input was naive CD8+ T cells sorted from blood. Source of these receptors: a man younger than 45 in good health.

This chain uses TRBV10-2 with TRBJ2-2, with D perhaps matching TRBD2 (5 bases). V lost 6 bases to trimming and J lost 2 bases, with 16 bases between them. The CDR3 length is 16 residues. In germline, CDR1 is WSHSY, CDR2 SAAADI. CDR3 region: CASRLERPGNTGELFF. Here the CDR3 DNA reads TGCGCCAGCAGGTTGGAGCGGCCAGGAAACACCGGGGAGCTGTTTTTT.

This sequence joins TRBV5-1 and TRBJ2-7; 9 bases are shared with TRBD2. Germline CDR1 reads SGHRS; CDR2 reads YFSETQ. The CDR3 is made up of 15 amino acids. Trimming removed 4 bases from V and 6 bases from J; junction bases left unmatched: 11. The CDR3 here is CASSTQRGAELEQYF. Here the CDR3 DNA reads TGCGCCAGCAGCACTCAGCGGGGGGCCGAGCTCGAGCAGTACTTC. Filled out from reference TRBV5-1 and TRBJ2-7, the complete variable domain reads KAGVTQTPRYLIKTRGQQVTLSCSPISGHRSVSWYQQTPGQGLQFLFEYFSETQRNKGNFPGRFSGRQFSNSRSEMNVSTLELGDSALYLCASSTQRGAELEQYFGPGTRLTVT.

The chain has TRBV7-7 and TRBJ2-3, with 7 bases aligning to TRBD1. The germline V gene has CDR1 SSHAT and CDR2 FNYEAQ (reference sequence). The V and J ends lost 5 bases and 0 bases, in that order; junction bases with no gene match: 5. This CDR3 is built from 15 residues. The CDR3 reads CASSLGTASTDTQYF. The DNA of the CDR3 is TGTGCCAGCAGCCTTGGGACAGCTAGCACAGATACGCAGTATTTT.

The chain carries TRBV6-5 and TRBJ1-1; possible D gene TRBD1, 6 bases. V was cut by 8 bases and J by 5 bases, with 15 bases left in between. Germline CDR1 reads MNHEY; CDR2 reads SVGAGI. The CDR3 covers 13 residues. The CDR3 loop reads CASGTQGETEAFF. The CDR3, as DNA: TGTGCCAGCGGGACACAGGGAGAGACTGAAGCTTTCTTT.

The rearrangement uses TRBV7-8 and TRBJ2-1; D uncertain. Germline assignment: CDR1 SGHVS and CDR2 FQNEAQ. The CDR3 runs to 13 residues. The V and J ends lost 6 bases and 4 bases respectively, with 10 bases between them. CDR3 residues: CASSLMSYNEQFF. The CDR3 region has the DNA TGTGCCAGCAGTTTGATGTCTTACAATGAGCAGTTCTTC.

The genes are TRBV11-2 and TRBJ2-1; maybe TRBD2 (7 bases). The germline V gene encodes CDR1 SGHAT and CDR2 FQNNGV. Trimming took off 0 bases at V and 13 bases at J, with 13 bases between the two ends. The CDR3 runs to 13 residues. The CDR3 here is CASSLEDSGEQFF. CDR3 nucleotides: TGTGCCAGCAGCTTAGAGGACAGCGGGGAACAGTTCTTC. Filled out from reference TRBV11-2 and TRBJ2-1, the complete variable domain reads EAGVAQSPRYKIIEKRQSVAFWCNPISGHATLYWYQQILGQGPKLLIQFQNNGVVDDSQLPKDRFSAERLKGVDSTLKIQPAKLEDSAVYLCASSLEDSGEQFFGPGTRLTVL.

This chain connects TRBV5-5 to TRBJ2-5; tentatively, D is TRBD1 (5 bases). Germline CDR1 is SGHKS and CDR2 is YYEKEE (reference sequence). V gave up 3 bases and J gave up 3 bases, with 15 bases separating them. This CDR3 region has 15 residues. The CDR3 DNA reads TGTGCCAGCAGCTCCCCGTTGGGCAGGGAAGAGACCCAGTACTTC. Residues: CASSSPLGREETQYF. Full variable domain (outside the CDR3, taken from reference TRBV5-5 and TRBJ2-5): DAGVTQSPTHLIKTRGQQVTLRCSPISGHKSVSWYQQVLGQGPQFIFQYYEKEERGRGNFPDRFSARQFPNYSSELNVNALLLGDSALYLCASSSPLGREETQYFGPGTRLLVL.

The chain carries TRBV27 and TRBJ2-7; 7 bases are shared with TRBD2. The ends lost 1 base at V and 5 bases at J; junction bases unmatched: 11. The CDR3 sequence is 16 residues long. Germline-derived CDR1 and CDR2 are MNHEY and SMNVEV (reference sequence). The CDR3 nucleotides read TGTGCCAGCAGTTTATTTCAGGGCGAACGGGGGGACGAGCAGTACTTC. Residues: CASSLFQGERGDEQYF.

The table lists this clone with a count of one. The V gene is TRBV4-2, the J gene TRBJ1-1, with D hard to call. The V gene lost 1 base and the J gene lost 7 bases, with 4 bases spanning the gap. The CDR3 runs 11 residues. Germline CDR1 is LGHNA and CDR2 is YNFKEQ. The CDR3 bases are TGTGCCAGCAGCCAAGGAAGTGAAGCTTTCTTT. Residues: CASSQGSEAFF.

The V call is TRBV6-1, the J call TRBJ2-7, with unresolved D. The CDR3 loop spans 15 amino acids. V was clipped by 7 bases and J by 3 bases, with 19 bases between them. CDR1 and CDR2 from the germline V gene are MNHNS and SASEGT. CDR3 amino acids: CASTAGRAGGYEQYF. Here the CDR3 DNA reads TGTGCCAGCACCGCTGGTCGGGCAGGCGGCTACGAGCAGTACTTC.

The V gene is TRBV18, the J gene TRBJ2-7, with 7 bases fitting TRBD2. After removal of 2 bases from V and 4 bases from J, the junction contained 11 bases not matched to a gene. This CDR3 comprises 16 residues. The germline V gene encodes CDR1 KGHSH and CDR2 LQKENI. The CDR3 nucleotides read TGTGCCAGCTCACCAAGGGCTAGCGGAGGGTATTACGAGCAGTACTTC. Encoded protein: CASSPRASGGYYEQYF.

This chain uses TRBV4-3 with TRBJ2-3; D is tentatively TRBD1 or TRBD2 (5 bases each). The germline V and J ends were trimmed by 3 bases and 5 bases, with 15 bases remaining between them. The CDR3 is 15 amino acids. Germline V lookup: CDR1 LGHNA, CDR2 YSLEER. CDR3 nucleotide sequence: TGCGCCAGCAGCCACGGGTCCCGGGACGGAGATACGCAGTATTTT. This codes for CASSHGSRDGDTQYF.

The rearrangement joins TRBV28 to TRBJ2-5; D is undetermined. This CDR3 is 14 amino acids long. V was shortened by 2 bases and J by 1 base, with 8 bases between the two germline ends. Germline V lookup: CDR1 MDHEN, CDR2 SYDVKM. CDR3 sequence (DNA): TGTGCCAGCAGTTTAGGCACGCCCCAAGAGACCCAGTACTTC. It yields the protein CASSLGTPQETQYF.

The chain has TRBV9 and TRBJ2-1; 7 nucleotides match TRBD2. CDR1 SGDLS and CDR2 YYNGEE come from the germline V gene. V trimming: 1 base; J trimming: 0 bases; junction bases outside the gene matches: 4. The CDR3 has 16 residues. The CDR3 sequence is CASSVKGGSSYNEQFF. CDR3 bases: TGTGCCAGCAGCGTAAAAGGCGGGAGCTCCTACAATGAGCAGTTCTTC.

This clone is a singleton in its sample. The rearrangement joins TRBV5-6 to TRBJ1-4; perhaps TRBD1 as D (6 bases). The CDR3 contains 18 residues. Trimming left V 2 bases short and J 7 bases short, with 24 bases between. Germline values: CDR1 SGHDT, CDR2 YYEEEE. CDR3 DNA sequence: TGTGCCAGCAGCTTTGCCCAGGGGTGGGGCGCCCCTATTGAAAAACTGTTTTTT. Translating gives CASSFAQGWGAPIEKLFF.

The rearrangement uses TRBV28 and TRBJ1-2, with a possible D match to TRBD1 (6 bases). Trimming removed 6 bases at V and 5 bases at J, with 22 bases between. The CDR3 consists of 16 residues. Germline CDR1 reads MDHEN; CDR2 reads SYDVKM. The DNA of the CDR3 is TGTGCCAGCAGGCTGGCGGGGGGGCCTGTAGGGTATGGCTACACCTTC. Its protein product is CASRLAGGPVGYGYTF.

The rearrangement joins TRBV5-5 to TRBJ1-2; D remains unclear. V was trimmed by 4 bases and J by 3 bases, leaving 10 bases between them. Germline V gene lookup returns CDR1 SGHKS and CDR2 YYEKEE (reference sequence). The CDR3 has 13 residues. The CDR3 region has the DNA TGTGCCAGCAGCAATGATTTGGACTATGGCTACACCTTC. It encodes CASSNDLDYGYTF.